Shown below are 9 T cell receptor beta chains from a single sample sequenced in a study of shared clonotypes between healthy human individuals. Assay: immunoSEQ multiplex PCR; the TCRdb copy retains only in-frame clones and omits some. Here the sample spans approximately 330,000 clones, less than 75% being singletons. The sample consisted of memory CD4+ T cells sorted from blood. Subset described: CD45RA-negative fraction. All receptors derive from a man younger than 40 in good health.

In DNA, the CDR3 is TGTGCCAGTAGTATATACAGGGGCGATTATGGCTACACCTTC. Translation gives CASSIYRGDYGYTF. This chain links TRBV19 with TRBJ1-2; 7 nucleotides align to TRBD1. Germline V lookup: CDR1 LNHDA, CDR2 SQIVND (reference sequence). The CDR3 spans 14 residues. V shed 2 bases and J 5 bases; nucleotides not matched to a gene: 5.

The gene calls are TRBV5-1 and TRBJ1-2; TRBD1 might be the D (5 bases). Germline V gives CDR1 SGHRS, CDR2 YFSETQ. The CDR3 covers 19 residues. V dropped 2 bases and J dropped 4 bases, with 27 bases sitting between them. CDR3 nucleotide sequence: TGCGCCAGCAGCTTAAGCGGGGGACTGAGTCTTGATGATGGCTATGGCTACACCTTC. Amino acid sequence: CASSLSGGLSLDDGYGYTF.

The chain joins TRBV7-6 to TRBJ2-3; 14 bases align to TRBD2. Germline CDR1 is SGHVS and CDR2 is FNYEAQ. This CDR3 spans 16 amino acids. Losses at the gene ends were 5 bases for V and 6 bases for J; bases not matched to a gene: 7. The CDR3 DNA is TGTGCCAGCAGCCCAGGACTAGCGGGAGGTGGGGATACGCAGTATTTT. It is translated as CASSPGLAGGGDTQYF.

This clone was picked up a small number of times. This rearrangement joins TRBV27 to TRBJ1-1, with unresolved D. This CDR3 spans 15 amino acids. Germline V lookup: CDR1 MNHEY, CDR2 SMNVEV (reference sequence). Trimming took off 1 base at V and 6 bases at J, with 15 bases between the two ends. The CDR3 region has the DNA TGTGCCAGCAGTTTATGGGCAGGAGTAGGGTCTGAAGCTTTCTTT. It yields the protein CASSLWAGVGSEAFF.

The CDR3 nucleotides are TGTGCCAGCAGCTTAGGTTACGGGGGGCAGGGCTTATCTGAAAAACTGTTTTTT. Residues: CASSLGYGGQGLSEKLFF. The chain couples TRBV11-2 to TRBJ1-4, with D perhaps TRBD1 (6 bases). CDR1 is SGHAT, CDR2 FQNNGV, per germline. V was clipped by 1 base and J by 7 bases, with 22 bases between them. This CDR3 contains 18 residues.

This clone was observed a handful of times. V usage is TRBV30 and J usage is TRBJ2-1; 14 bases agree with TRBD2. With 2 bases clipped from V and 12 bases from J, the junction kept 9 bases outside the gene matches. Germline V CDR1 and CDR2: GTSNPN, SVGIG (reference sequence). The CDR3 spans 15 residues. This chain's CDR3 is CAWSHGTSGSGGQFF. The CDR3 DNA reads as TGTGCCTGGAGTCACGGGACTAGCGGGAGTGGGGGGCAGTTCTTC.

The genes are TRBV6-1 and TRBJ2-7; tentative D call: TRBD2 (6 bases). The CDR3 covers 11 residues. In germline, CDR1 is MNHNS, CDR2 SASEGT. V was pared by 11 bases and J by 4 bases, with 12 bases between. The CDR3 loop is CAGGAGYEQYF. DNA of the CDR3: TGTGCCGGAGGGGCGGGATACGAGCAGTACTTC.

The rearrangement uses TRBV6-5 and TRBJ2-1, with D tentatively TRBD1 or TRBD2 (5 bases each). The CDR3 covers 16 residues. The ends were cut back, 2 bases at V and 0 bases at J, with 11 bases in the middle. Germline V gene sequence: CDR1 MNHEY, CDR2 SVGAGI. The CDR3 DNA reads TGTGCCAGCAGTTACGACGGGGCCAGCTCCTACAATGAGCAGTTCTTC. Protein product: CASSYDGASSYNEQFF.

This chain's CDR3 is CASSYLAGGYEQYF. Written as DNA, the CDR3 is TGTGCCAGCAGCTACCTGGCAGGGGGCTACGAGCAGTACTTC. J is TRBJ2-7 and V is TRBV6-5, with TRBD1 matching 7 bases. The CDR3 is 14 residues long. Germline V gene sequence: CDR1 MNHEY, CDR2 SVGAGI. After removal of 6 bases from V and 3 bases from J, the junction contained 8 bases not matched to a gene.